This T cell receptor (beta chain) was found in a study of cytomegalovirus exposure and HLA in healthy donors. Study at large: Genotyping of roughly 400 donors showed that 65% to 90% belonged to the Caucasian-associated ancestry cluster.

In this sample, this clone turned up once. Antigen unknown. The CDR3 extends over 15 amino acids. V gave up 7 bases and J gave up 4 bases, with 17 bases separating them. Germline CDR1 and CDR2: MGHRA and YSYEKL. Study-wide results and limits: A highly shared variant cluster was judged a likely technical artifact. The productive fraction for most TCR beta V segments was about 90% or about 30% in an earlier analysis. TCR beta chains numbering more than 150 were designated cytomegalovirus-associated.

A multiplex PCR was run with 60 Vbeta primers and 13 Jbeta primers. Clones were read by immunoSEQ multiplex PCR, and TCRdb kept only the in-frame ones, dropping some. In the table there are 150,000 to 200,000 clones, nearly 80% of which are singletons. The receptor's source is a man aged 50 to 59 in good health and CMV-seropositive. Sample: PBMCs. V usage is TRBV4-1 and J usage is TRBJ1-3; tentative D call: TRBD1 (5 bases). As DNA, the CDR3 is TGCGCCAGCAACGGACCAGGGCCTTTGGGAAACACCATATATTTT. It codes for CASNGPGPLGNTIYF.